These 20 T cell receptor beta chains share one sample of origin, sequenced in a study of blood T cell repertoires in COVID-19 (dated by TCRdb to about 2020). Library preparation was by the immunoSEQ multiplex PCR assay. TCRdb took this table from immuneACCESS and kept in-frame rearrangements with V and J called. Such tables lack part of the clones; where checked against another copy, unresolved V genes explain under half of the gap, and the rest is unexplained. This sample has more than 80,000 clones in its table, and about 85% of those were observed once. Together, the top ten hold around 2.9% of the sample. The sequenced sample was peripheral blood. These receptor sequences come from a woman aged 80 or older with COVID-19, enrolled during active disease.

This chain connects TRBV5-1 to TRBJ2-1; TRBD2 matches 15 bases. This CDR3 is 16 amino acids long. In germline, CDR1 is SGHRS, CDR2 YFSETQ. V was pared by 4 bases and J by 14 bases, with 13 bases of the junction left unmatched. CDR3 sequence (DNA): TGCGCCAGCAGCGCCAGGACTAGCGGGAGGGTGGTCTCGGAGTTCTTC. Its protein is CASSARTSGRVVSEFF.

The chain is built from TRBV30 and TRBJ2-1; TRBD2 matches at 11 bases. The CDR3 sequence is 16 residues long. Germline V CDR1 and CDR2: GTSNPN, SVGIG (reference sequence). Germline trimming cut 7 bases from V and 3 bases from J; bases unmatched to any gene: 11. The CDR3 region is CAFKTGGLADYNEQFF. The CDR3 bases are TGTGCCTTCAAAACCGGGGGACTAGCGGACTACAATGAGCAGTTCTTC. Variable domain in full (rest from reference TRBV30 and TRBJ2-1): SQTIHQWPATLVQPVGSPLSLECTVEGTSNPNLYWYRQAAGRGLQLLFYSVGIGQISSEVPQNLSASRPQDRQFILSSKKLLLSDSGFYLCAFKTGGLADYNEQFFGPGTRLTVL.

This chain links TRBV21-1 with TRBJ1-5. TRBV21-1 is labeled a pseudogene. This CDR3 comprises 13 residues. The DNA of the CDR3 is TGTGCCAGCAGCAAAGACTCTAATCAGCCCCAGCATTTT. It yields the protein CASSKDSNQPQHF.

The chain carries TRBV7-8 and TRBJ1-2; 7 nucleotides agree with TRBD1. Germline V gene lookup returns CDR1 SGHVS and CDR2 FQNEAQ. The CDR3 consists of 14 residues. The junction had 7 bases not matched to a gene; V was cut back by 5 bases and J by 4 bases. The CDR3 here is CASSAQQGRYGYTF. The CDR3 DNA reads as TGTGCCAGCAGCGCCCAACAGGGGCGCTATGGCTACACCTTC.

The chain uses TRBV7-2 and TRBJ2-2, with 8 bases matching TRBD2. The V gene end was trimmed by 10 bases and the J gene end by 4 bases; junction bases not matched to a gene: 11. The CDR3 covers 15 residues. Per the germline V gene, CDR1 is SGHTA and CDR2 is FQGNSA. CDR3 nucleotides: TGTGCCATCCCCAGGGGTAGCGGGGCCACCGGGGAGCTGTTTTTT. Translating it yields CAIPRGSGATGELFF.

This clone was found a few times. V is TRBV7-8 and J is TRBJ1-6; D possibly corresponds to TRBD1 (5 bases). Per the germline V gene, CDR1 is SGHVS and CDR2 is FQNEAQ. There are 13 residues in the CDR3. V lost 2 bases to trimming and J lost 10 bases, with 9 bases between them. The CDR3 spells CASSLNRGSPLHF. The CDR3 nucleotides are TGTGCCAGCAGCTTAAATAGGGGATCACCCCTCCACTTT.

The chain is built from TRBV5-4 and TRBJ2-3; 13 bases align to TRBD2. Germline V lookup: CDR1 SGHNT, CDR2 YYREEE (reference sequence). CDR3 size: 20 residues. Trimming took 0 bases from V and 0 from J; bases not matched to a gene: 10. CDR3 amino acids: CASSLAPGTSGAVSTDTQYF. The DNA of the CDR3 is TGTGCCAGCAGCTTGGCCCCCGGGACTAGCGGGGCGGTAAGCACAGATACGCAGTATTTT.

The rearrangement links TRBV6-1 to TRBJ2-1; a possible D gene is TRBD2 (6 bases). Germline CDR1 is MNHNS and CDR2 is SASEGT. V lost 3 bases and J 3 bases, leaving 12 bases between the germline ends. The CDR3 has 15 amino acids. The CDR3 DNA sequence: TGTGCCAGCAGTGATCCCCGGAGGGACTACAATGAGCAGTTCTTC. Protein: CASSDPRRDYNEQFF.

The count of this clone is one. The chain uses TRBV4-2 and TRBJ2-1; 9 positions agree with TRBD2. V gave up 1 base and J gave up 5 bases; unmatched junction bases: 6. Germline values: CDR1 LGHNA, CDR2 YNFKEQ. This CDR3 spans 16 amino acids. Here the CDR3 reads CASSQGGLAGHNEQFF. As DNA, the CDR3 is TGTGCCAGCAGCCAAGGAGGCCTAGCGGGGCACAATGAGCAGTTCTTC.

In DNA form, the CDR3 reads TGTGCCATCAGTCGACATGAGACCGACACCGGGGAGCTGTTTTTT. Protein: CAISRHETDTGELFF. The genes are TRBV10-3 and TRBJ2-2; D is undetermined. The CDR3 loop spans 15 amino acids. Germline V gene data show CDR1 as ENHRY and CDR2 as SYGVKD. Trimming shortened V by 5 bases and J by 3 bases, and 13 bases separated the two germline ends.

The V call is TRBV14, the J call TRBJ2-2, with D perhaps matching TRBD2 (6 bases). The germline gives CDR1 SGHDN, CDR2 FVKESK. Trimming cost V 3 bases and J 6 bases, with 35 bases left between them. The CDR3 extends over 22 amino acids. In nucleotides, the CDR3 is TGTGCCAGCAGCCAGGGGCGGAGAGGTTTGGAAACGGGAGTCCCTTTGGCCGGGGAGCTGTTTTTT. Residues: CASSQGRRGLETGVPLAGELFF.

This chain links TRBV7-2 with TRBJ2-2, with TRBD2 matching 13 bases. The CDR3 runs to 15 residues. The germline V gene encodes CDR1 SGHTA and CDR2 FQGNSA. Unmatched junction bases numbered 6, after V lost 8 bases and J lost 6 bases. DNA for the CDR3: TGTGCCAGCCTACCTGGACTAGCGGGGGCCGGGGAGCTGTTTTTT. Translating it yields CASLPGLAGAGELFF.

Here the CDR3 reads CASSLSSRGSLYEQYF. The CDR3 coding sequence is TGTGCCAGCAGTTTATCTTCGCGGGGGAGCCTATACGAGCAGTACTTC. The V and J genes are TRBV27 and TRBJ2-7, with 7 bases that match TRBD2. CDR3 length: 16 amino acids. CDR1 is MNHEY and CDR2 is SMNVEV in the germline V gene (reference sequence). V gave up 0 bases and J gave up 4 bases; unmatched junction bases: 9.

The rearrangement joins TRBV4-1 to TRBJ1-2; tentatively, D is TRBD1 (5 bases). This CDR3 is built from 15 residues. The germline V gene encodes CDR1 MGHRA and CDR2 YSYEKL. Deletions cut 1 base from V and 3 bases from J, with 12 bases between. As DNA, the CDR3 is TGCGCCAGCAGCCAAGGTTGGACACCCGACTATGGCTACACCTTC. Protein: CASSQGWTPDYGYTF.

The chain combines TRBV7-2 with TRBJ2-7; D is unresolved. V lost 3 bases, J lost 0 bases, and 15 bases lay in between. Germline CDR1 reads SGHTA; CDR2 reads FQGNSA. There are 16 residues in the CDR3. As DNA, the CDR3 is TGTGCCAGCAGCTTTCGTGCCCAGGCCTTCTCCTACGAGCAGTACTTC. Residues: CASSFRAQAFSYEQYF.

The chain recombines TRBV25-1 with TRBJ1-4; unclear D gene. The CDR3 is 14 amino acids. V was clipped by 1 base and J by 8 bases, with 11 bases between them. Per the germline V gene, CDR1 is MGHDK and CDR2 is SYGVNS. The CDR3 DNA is TGTGCCAGCAGTGAATCAGATTTCCAAGAAAAACTGTTTTTT. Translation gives CASSESDFQEKLFF. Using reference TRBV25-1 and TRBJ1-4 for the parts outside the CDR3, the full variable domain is EADIYQTPRYLVIGTGKKITLECSQTMGHDKMYWYQQDPGMELHLIHYSYGVNSTEKGDLSSESTVSRIRTEHFPLTLESARPSHTSQYLCASSESDFQEKLFFGSGTQLSVL.

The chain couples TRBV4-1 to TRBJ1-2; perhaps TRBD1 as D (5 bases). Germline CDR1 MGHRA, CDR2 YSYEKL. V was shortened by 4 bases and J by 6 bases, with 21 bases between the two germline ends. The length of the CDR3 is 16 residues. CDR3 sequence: CASSPRRGGISDGYTF. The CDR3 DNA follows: TGCGCCAGCAGCCCGCGTCGGGGGGGGATCTCGGATGGCTACACCTTC.

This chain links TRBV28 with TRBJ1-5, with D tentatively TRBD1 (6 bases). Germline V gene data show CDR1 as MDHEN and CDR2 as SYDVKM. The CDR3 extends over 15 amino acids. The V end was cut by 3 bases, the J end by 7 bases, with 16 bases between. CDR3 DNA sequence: TGTGCCAGCAGTTTTGCAGGGGCGATCAAGCAGCCCCAGCATTTT. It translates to CASSFAGAIKQPQHF.

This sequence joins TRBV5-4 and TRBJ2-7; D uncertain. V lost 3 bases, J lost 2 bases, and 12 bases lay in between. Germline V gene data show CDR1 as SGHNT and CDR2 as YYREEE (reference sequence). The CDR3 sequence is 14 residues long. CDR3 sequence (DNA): TGTGCCAGCAGCTCGGGTGGTAGGACCTACGAGCAGTACTTC. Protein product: CASSSGGRTYEQYF.

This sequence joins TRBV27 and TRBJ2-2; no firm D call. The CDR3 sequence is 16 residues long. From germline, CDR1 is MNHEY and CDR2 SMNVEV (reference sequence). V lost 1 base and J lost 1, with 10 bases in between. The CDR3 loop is CASSLYRVRNTGELFF. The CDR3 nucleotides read TGTGCCAGCAGTTTATACCGAGTTAGGAACACCGGGGAGCTGTTTTTT.